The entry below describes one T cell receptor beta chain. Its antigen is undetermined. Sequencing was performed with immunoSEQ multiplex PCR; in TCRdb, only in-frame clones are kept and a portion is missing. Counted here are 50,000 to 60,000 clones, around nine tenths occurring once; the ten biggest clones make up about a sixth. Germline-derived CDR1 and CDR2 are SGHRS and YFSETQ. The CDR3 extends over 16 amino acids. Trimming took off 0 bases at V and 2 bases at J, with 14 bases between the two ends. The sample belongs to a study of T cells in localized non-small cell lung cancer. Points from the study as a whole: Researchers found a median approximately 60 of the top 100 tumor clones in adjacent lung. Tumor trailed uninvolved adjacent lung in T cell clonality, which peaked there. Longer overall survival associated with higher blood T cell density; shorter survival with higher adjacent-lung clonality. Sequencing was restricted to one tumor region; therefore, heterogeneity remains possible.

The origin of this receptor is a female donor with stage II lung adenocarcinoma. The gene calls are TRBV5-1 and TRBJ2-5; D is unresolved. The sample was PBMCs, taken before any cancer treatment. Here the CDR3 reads CASSLEISAAQETQYF. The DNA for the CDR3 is TGCGCCAGCAGCTTGGAGATCTCCGCGGCTCAAGAGACCCAGTACTTC.